These 24 T cell receptor beta chains came from one sample sequenced in a study of blood T cell repertoires in COVID-19. Here immunoSEQ multiplex PCR was the method, and the copy in TCRdb shows in-frame clones only, minus some. Of around 250,000 clones listed, around 86% were seen once; the top ten hold roughly a sixth. What was sequenced was PBMCs or T cells enriched from blood (not recorded which). The origin of the receptors is a young man who had recovered from COVID-19.

This sequence joins TRBV28 and TRBJ2-1; 10 nucleotides line up with TRBD2. Germline CDR1 is MDHEN and CDR2 is SYDVKM. The CDR3 has 17 residues. V lost 5 bases to trimming and J lost 7 bases; unmatched junction nucleotides: 14. The CDR3: CASSPWTSGTLGNEQFF. The DNA for the CDR3 is TGTGCCAGCAGTCCATGGACTAGCGGCACCCTTGGGAATGAGCAGTTCTTC.

The chain links TRBV4-1 to TRBJ2-5; D perhaps matches TRBD2 (6 bases). CDR1 and CDR2 (germline): MGHRA, YSYEKL. The CDR3 is 17 amino acids. V lost 1 base to trimming and J lost 0 bases, with 15 bases between them. CDR3: CASSQGRVSEYQETQYF. In nucleotides, the CDR3 is TGCGCCAGCAGCCAAGGGAGGGTCAGCGAGTACCAAGAGACCCAGTACTTC.

The chain joins TRBV6-5 to TRBJ2-7; D is possibly TRBD1 (5 bases). This CDR3 spans 14 amino acids. Germline lookup yields CDR1 MNHEY and CDR2 SVGAGI. V was shortened by 5 bases and J by 3 bases, with 14 bases between the two germline ends. CDR3 nucleotides: TGTGCCAGCAGTCCTGGACACCCAGGCTACGAGCAGTACTTC. Protein sequence: CASSPGHPGYEQYF.

The V gene is TRBV9, the J gene TRBJ2-5; 11 bases are shared with TRBD1. The CDR3 extends over 14 amino acids. V was pared by 4 bases and J by 5 bases, with 4 bases of the junction left unmatched. From germline, CDR1 is SGDLS and CDR2 YYNGEE. Written as DNA, the CDR3 is TGTGCCAGCAGCCGACGGGACAGGGGGGAGACCCAGTACTTC. It yields the protein CASSRRDRGETQYF.

This sequence joins TRBV5-5 and TRBJ1-2; no definite D call. Looked up from germline, CDR1 is SGHKS and CDR2 is YYEKEE (reference sequence). V was shortened by 0 bases and J by 1 base, with 10 bases between the two germline ends. This CDR3 has 15 residues. The CDR3 sequence is CASSLGPGDNYGYTF. For the CDR3, the DNA is TGTGCCAGCAGCTTGGGGCCGGGAGATAACTATGGCTACACCTTC.

The chain joins TRBV9 to TRBJ1-6, with D possibly being TRBD1 (6 bases). Trimming cost V 4 bases and J 9 bases, with 17 bases left between them. The germline V gene has CDR1 SGDLS and CDR2 YYNGEE. This CDR3 has 15 amino acids. In DNA, the CDR3 is TGTGCCAGCAGCCCCCGCACAGGGTGGGGTTCACCCCTCCACTTT. This codes for CASSPRTGWGSPLHF.

The V and J genes are TRBV10-3 and TRBJ1-2, with D perhaps TRBD1 (6 bases). The CDR3 sequence is 12 residues long. Trimming shortened V by 6 bases and J by 3 bases, and 8 bases separated the two germline ends. CDR1 ENHRY and CDR2 SYGVKD come from the germline V gene. This CDR3 is CAISRGDYGYTF. DNA for the CDR3: TGTGCCATCAGCAGGGGCGACTATGGCTACACCTTC.

The chain links TRBV14 to TRBJ2-3; perhaps TRBD1 as D (6 bases). CDR1 and CDR2 (germline): SGHDN, FVKESK. V was cut by 7 bases and J by 0 bases, with 14 bases left in between. The CDR3 length is 15 residues. CDR3 region: CASKGQRSSTDTQYF. The DNA for the CDR3 is TGTGCCAGCAAAGGACAGCGATCTAGCACAGATACGCAGTATTTT.

The chain links TRBV20-1 to TRBJ1-6, with D hard to call. Looked up from germline, CDR1 is DFQATT and CDR2 is SNEGSKA (reference sequence). The CDR3 contains 13 residues. Trimming took 3 bases from V and 5 from J, leaving 8 bases between them. CDR3 in DNA: TGCAGTGCTAGTACAGTCAATAATTCACCCCTCCACTTT. Its protein product is CSASTVNNSPLHF.

This clone was found a few times. The CDR3 DNA reads as TGTGCCAGCAGCTCGACAGGGATGGGGTACAATGAGCAGTTCTTC. It translates to CASSSTGMGYNEQFF. J is TRBJ2-1 and V is TRBV5-8; 7 bases agree with TRBD1. Looked up from germline, CDR1 is SGHTS and CDR2 is YDEGEE. This CDR3 spans 15 amino acids. J gave up 4 bases and V 3 bases, and 7 bases lay outside the gene matches.

This sequence joins TRBV5-1 and TRBJ1-1, with 7 bases lining up with TRBD1. Germline CDR1 reads SGHRS; CDR2 reads YFSETQ. Trimming removed 1 base from V and 5 bases from J; junction bases left unmatched: 11. The CDR3 runs 16 residues. DNA of the CDR3: TGCGCCAGCAGCTTGTCGGCAGGGGGAGCAGGGACTGAAGCTTTCTTT. It translates to CASSLSAGGAGTEAFF.

The rearrangement uses TRBV5-4 and TRBJ1-1, with TRBD1 matching 10 bases. Per the germline V gene, CDR1 is SGHNT and CDR2 is YYREEE (reference sequence). The ends lost 1 base at V and 5 bases at J; junction bases unmatched: 5. This CDR3 has 15 residues. CDR3 sequence (DNA): TGTGCCAGCAGCTTGAAGACAGGGGGCGAGACTGAAGCTTTCTTT. Its protein product is CASSLKTGGETEAFF.

DNA of the CDR3: TGTGCCAGCAGTGGGACAGGGGTCCAACAGCCCCAGCATTTT. Translated, it gives CASSGTGVQQPQHF. The chain recombines TRBV2 with TRBJ1-5; 9 bases match TRBD1. This CDR3 is built from 14 residues. Looked up from germline, CDR1 is SNHLY and CDR2 is FYNNEI. V dropped 4 bases and J dropped 7; count of bases not matched to a gene: 5.

V and J are TRBV19 and TRBJ2-6; D unresolved. This CDR3 is 16 amino acids long. Trimming took 6 bases from V and 0 from J, leaving 12 bases between them. Germline assignment: CDR1 LNHDA and CDR2 SQIVND (reference sequence). In DNA form, the CDR3 reads TGTGCCAGTAGCTTTGCCTACCTCTCTGGGGCCAACGTCCTGACTTTC. Translated, it gives CASSFAYLSGANVLTF.

The V and J genes are TRBV19 and TRBJ2-1, with TRBD2 identical over 11 bases. CDR3 size: 18 residues. V gave up 4 bases and J gave up 1 base; unmatched junction bases: 9. Per the germline V gene, CDR1 is LNHDA and CDR2 is SQIVND (reference sequence). DNA for the CDR3: TGTGCCAGTAGTACGTGGACTAGCGGGCAAGTTTCCTACAATGAGCAGTTCTTC. Translation: CASSTWTSGQVSYNEQFF.

The rearrangement joins TRBV24-1 to TRBJ2-2, with D possibly being TRBD1 (7 bases). Deletions cut 4 bases from V and 0 bases from J, with 14 bases between. Germline values: CDR1 KGHDR, CDR2 SFDVKD. CDR3 size: 17 residues. The CDR3: CATSDLGGTANTGELFF. The CDR3 nucleotides are TGTGCCACCAGTGACCTCGGAGGGACAGCGAACACCGGGGAGCTGTTTTTT.

This clone showed up just a few times. The J gene is TRBJ1-6, the V gene TRBV18, with unresolved D. This CDR3 has 16 residues. Trimming took off 3 bases at V and 0 bases at J, with 9 bases between the two ends. Germline V gives CDR1 KGHSH, CDR2 LQKENI. The CDR3 here is CASSPQRSSYNSPLHF. CDR3 sequence (DNA): TGTGCCAGCTCACCCCAGAGGAGCTCCTATAATTCACCCCTCCACTTT.

The chain employs TRBV12-5 and TRBJ1-5, with D uncertain. The germline V gene has CDR1 LGHNT and CDR2 FRNRAP. Trimming pared 8 bases from V and 2 bases from J, leaving 7 bases between. The CDR3 is 12 amino acids. CDR3: CASQMGNQPQHF. CDR3 nucleotides: TGTGCTAGTCAGATGGGCAATCAGCCCCAGCATTTT. Full variable domain (outside the CDR3, taken from reference TRBV12-5 and TRBJ1-5): DARVTQTPRHKVTEMGQEVTMRCQPILGHNTVFWYRQTMMQGLELLAYFRNRAPLDDSGMPKDRFSAEMPDATLATLKIQPSEPRDSAVYFCASQMGNQPQHFGDGTRLSIL.

The V gene is TRBV29-1, the J gene TRBJ2-1, with 8 bases aligning to TRBD2. Germline V gene sequence: CDR1 SQVTM, CDR2 ANQGSEA. CDR3 length: 14 amino acids. With V trimmed by 7 bases and J by 3 bases, 8 bases remained unmatched. CDR3 protein: CSESGGAIYNEQFF. In DNA form, the CDR3 reads TGCAGCGAATCCGGGGGGGCCATCTACAATGAGCAGTTCTTC.

The chain couples TRBV10-3 to TRBJ1-1; TRBD1 is a possible D gene (5 bases). The V end lost 0 bases, the J end lost 4 bases, and 9 bases lay between the germline ends. This CDR3 comprises 14 residues. Germline CDR1 is ENHRY and CDR2 is SYGVKD. DNA for the CDR3: TGTGCCATCAGTGAGTCGATAGGGGTCACTGAAGCTTTCTTT. This codes for CAISESIGVTEAFF.

This rearrangement joins TRBV2 to TRBJ1-2; D gene ambiguous. Germline CDR1 reads SNHLY; CDR2 reads FYNNEI. This CDR3 region has 16 residues. The germline V and J ends were trimmed by 2 bases and 2 bases, with 15 bases remaining between them. The CDR3 nucleotides read TGTGCCAGCAGTGAATTCGTCCCCAGGTGGAACTATGGCTACACCTTC. Translating gives CASSEFVPRWNYGYTF.

The V gene is TRBV3-1 (or the pseudogene TRBV3-2), the J gene TRBJ2-2; a weak D match, TRBD2 (5 bases). The V gene's germline CDR1 is LGHDT and CDR2 YNNKEL (reference sequence). CDR3 size: 12 residues. The ends were cut back, 5 bases at V and 8 bases at J, with 9 bases in the middle. The CDR3 coding sequence is TGTGCCAGCAGCTACCAGCGGGGGGAGCTGTTTTTT. It translates to CASSYQRGELFF.

The CDR3 sequence: CASSWTSGDQETQYF. In nucleotides, the CDR3 is TGCGCCAGCAGTTGGACTAGCGGGGACCAAGAGACCCAGTACTTC. This rearrangement joins TRBV5-1 to TRBJ2-5; 12 bases align to TRBD2. In germline, CDR1 is SGHRS, CDR2 YFSETQ. V lost 5 bases to trimming and J lost 0 bases; unmatched junction nucleotides: 2. This CDR3 region has 15 residues.

This chain connects TRBV19 to TRBJ2-2, with TRBD1 matching over 9 bases. CDR1 and CDR2 from the germline V gene are LNHDA and SQIVND (reference sequence). The length of the CDR3 is 16 residues. Trimming took 3 bases from V and 1 from J; bases not matched to a gene: 3. The CDR3 is CASSMGTGMNTGELFF. CDR3 in DNA: TGTGCCAGTAGTATGGGGACAGGGATGAACACCGGGGAGCTGTTTTTT.